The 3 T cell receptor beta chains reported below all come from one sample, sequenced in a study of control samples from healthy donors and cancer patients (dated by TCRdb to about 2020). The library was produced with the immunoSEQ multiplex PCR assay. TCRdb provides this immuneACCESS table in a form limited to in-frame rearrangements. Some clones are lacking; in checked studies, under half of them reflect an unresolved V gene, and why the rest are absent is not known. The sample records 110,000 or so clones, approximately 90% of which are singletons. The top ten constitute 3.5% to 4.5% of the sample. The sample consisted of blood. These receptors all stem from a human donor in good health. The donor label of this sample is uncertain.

Written as DNA, the CDR3 is TGCGCCAGCAGCCGGACAGGCCCGACCTACAATGAGCAGTTCTTC. This gives the protein CASSRTGPTYNEQFF. The chain carries TRBV5-1 and TRBJ2-1; 7 bases align to TRBD1. Germline V gene sequence: CDR1 SGHRS, CDR2 YFSETQ. The CDR3 is 15 residues long. Trimming at V came to 4 bases and at J to 2 bases, leaving 6 bases not matched to a gene. Combining the CDR3 with reference TRBV5-1 and TRBJ2-1 gives the whole variable domain KAGVTQTPRYLIKTRGQQVTLSCSPISGHRSVSWYQQTPGQGLQFLFEYFSETQRNKGNFPGRFSGRQFSNSRSEMNVSTLELGDSALYLCASSRTGPTYNEQFFGPGTRLTVL.

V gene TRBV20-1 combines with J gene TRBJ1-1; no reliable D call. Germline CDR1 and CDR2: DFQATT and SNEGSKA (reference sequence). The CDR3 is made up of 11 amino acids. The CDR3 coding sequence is TGCAGGTGGGCGGTGAACACTGAAGCTTTCTTT. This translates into CRWAVNTEAFF.

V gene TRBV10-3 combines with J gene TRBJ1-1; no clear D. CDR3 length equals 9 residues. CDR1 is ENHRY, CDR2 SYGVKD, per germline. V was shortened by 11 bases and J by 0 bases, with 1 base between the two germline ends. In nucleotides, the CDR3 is TGTGCCGTGAACACTGAAGCTTTCTTT. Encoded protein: CAVNTEAFF.